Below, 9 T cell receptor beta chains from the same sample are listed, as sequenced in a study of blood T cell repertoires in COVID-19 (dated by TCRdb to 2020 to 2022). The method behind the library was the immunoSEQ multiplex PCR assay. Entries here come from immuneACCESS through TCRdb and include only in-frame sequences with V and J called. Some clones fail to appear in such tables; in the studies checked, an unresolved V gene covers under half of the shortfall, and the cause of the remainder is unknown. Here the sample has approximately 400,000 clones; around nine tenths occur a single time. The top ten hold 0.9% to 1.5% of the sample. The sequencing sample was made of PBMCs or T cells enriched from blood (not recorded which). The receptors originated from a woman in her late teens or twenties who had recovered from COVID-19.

CDR3 amino acids: CASSPGTGGKETQYF. The CDR3, as DNA: TGTGCCAGCAGCCCCGGGACAGGGGGTAAAGAGACCCAGTACTTC. This chain joins TRBV9 and TRBJ2-5; TRBD1 aligns across 11 bases. Trimming cost V 4 bases and J 3 bases; bases outside gene matches: 5. The CDR3 runs 15 residues. Germline CDR1 reads SGDLS; CDR2 reads YYNGEE.

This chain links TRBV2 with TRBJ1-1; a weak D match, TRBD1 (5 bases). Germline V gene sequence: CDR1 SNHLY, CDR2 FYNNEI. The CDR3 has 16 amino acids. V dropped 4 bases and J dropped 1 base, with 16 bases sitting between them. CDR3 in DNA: TGTGCCAGCAGTGGCCGTAGTCGGGGGGGGAACACTGAAGCTTTCTTT. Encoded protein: CASSGRSRGGNTEAFF.

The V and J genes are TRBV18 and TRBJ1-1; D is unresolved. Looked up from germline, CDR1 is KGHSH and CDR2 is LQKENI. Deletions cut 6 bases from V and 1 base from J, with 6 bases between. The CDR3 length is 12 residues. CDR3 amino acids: CASSHRNTEAFF. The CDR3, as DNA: TGTGCCAGCTCGCACAGGAACACTGAAGCTTTCTTT. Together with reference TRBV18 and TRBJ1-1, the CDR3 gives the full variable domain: NAGVMQNPRHLVRRRGQEARLRCSPMKGHSHVYWYRQLPEEGLKFMVYLQKENIIDESGMPKERFSAEFPKEGPSILRIQQVVRGDSAAYFCASSHRNTEAFFGQGTRLTVV.

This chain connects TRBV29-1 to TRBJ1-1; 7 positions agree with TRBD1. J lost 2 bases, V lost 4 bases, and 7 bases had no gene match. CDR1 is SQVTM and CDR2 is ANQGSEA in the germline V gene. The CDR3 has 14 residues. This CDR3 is CSVARQGTNTEAFF. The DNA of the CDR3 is TGCAGCGTTGCGCGACAGGGTACAAACACTGAAGCTTTCTTT.

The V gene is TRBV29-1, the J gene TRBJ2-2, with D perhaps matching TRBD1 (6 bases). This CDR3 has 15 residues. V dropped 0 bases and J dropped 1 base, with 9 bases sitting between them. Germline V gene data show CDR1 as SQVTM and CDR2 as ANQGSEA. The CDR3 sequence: CSVEDRGQNTGELFF. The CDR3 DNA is TGCAGCGTTGAAGATCGGGGACAGAACACCGGGGAGCTGTTTTTT.

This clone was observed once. Here the CDR3 reads CASSVTGGNYNEQFF. The CDR3 bases are TGTGCCAGCAGCGTAACGGGAGGGAACTACAATGAGCAGTTCTTC. The chain employs TRBV9 and TRBJ2-1, with TRBD2 identical over 8 bases. The ends lost 1 base at V and 3 bases at J; junction bases unmatched: 3. Germline CDR1 and CDR2: SGDLS and YYNGEE. This CDR3 comprises 15 residues.

The CDR3 spells CASSTHQTGYNQPQHF. The CDR3 DNA reads as TGTGCCAGCAGCACACACCAAACAGGGTACAATCAGCCCCAGCATTTT. This chain uses TRBV7-2 with TRBJ1-5; possibly TRBD1 for D (6 bases). The V gene's germline CDR1 is SGHTA and CDR2 FQGNSA. The CDR3 is made up of 16 amino acids. V was pared by 5 bases and J by 3 bases, with 17 bases between.

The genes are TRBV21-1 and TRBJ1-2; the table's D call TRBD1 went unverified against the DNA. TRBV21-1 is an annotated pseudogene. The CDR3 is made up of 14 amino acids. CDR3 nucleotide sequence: TGTGCCAGCAGCAACGGGACAGGGTCGTATGGCTACACCTTC. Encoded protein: CASSNGTGSYGYTF.

The CDR3: CASSQDGRETKMNTEAFF. In DNA form, the CDR3 reads TGCGCCAGCAGCCAAGACGGCAGGGAAACCAAGATGAACACTGAAGCTTTCTTT. The J gene is TRBJ1-1, the V gene TRBV4-1; D perhaps matches TRBD1 (5 bases). The CDR3 is 18 residues long. From germline, CDR1 is MGHRA and CDR2 YSYEKL. Trimming pared 0 bases from V and 0 bases from J, leaving 17 bases between.